Listed below are T cell receptor beta chains from one sample, sequenced in a study of blood T cell repertoires in COVID-19. This table comes from immunoSEQ multiplex PCR, and its TCRdb copy is limited to in-frame clones, with some not included. Of fewer than 35,000 clones detected, more than 75% appear once; the ten largest clones hold approximately 15%. Sequenced: peripheral blood. All receptors derive from a human donor in a cohort sampled during active COVID-19. The donor label of this sample is uncertain. Each CDR3 is given with its conserved first and last residue. The order of the fields is clone size, J gene, D gene, V gene, CDR3 protein, CDR3 DNA. D genes are given only for firm matches. Rows give clone size only sometimes, using once, few, many, or a class for an expanded clone.

>NA|TRBJ1-6|NA|TRBV12-3/TRBV12-4
CASRQANSPLHF
TGTGCCAGCAGACAGGCGAATTCACCCCTCCACTTT
>NA|TRBJ1-5|TRBD1|TRBV7-2
CASSLMGQGSNQPQHF
TGTGCCAGCAGTTTGATGGGACAGGGGAGCAATCAGCCCCAGCATTTT
>NA|TRBJ1-2|NA|TRBV12-3/TRBV12-4
CASTLEGGYTF
TGTGCCAGCACCCTTGAGGGCGGCTACACCTTC
>NA|TRBJ1-4|TRBD1|TRBV4-1
CASSPRDSRTTNEKLFF
TGCGCCAGCAGCCCCCGGGACAGTCGTACAACTAATGAAAAACTGTTTTTT
>NA|TRBJ2-3|NA|TRBV19
CATGWGPRTDTQYF
TGTGCCACCGGATGGGGGCCCCGCACAGATACGCAGTATTTT
>NA|TRBJ1-2|NA|TRBV7-2
CASSLNPGGLVGGYTF
TGTGCCAGCAGTCTTAATCCAGGAGGCCTCGTGGGGGGCTACACCTTC
>once|TRBJ1-2|NA|TRBV7-2
CASSLGQPGAGYTF
TGTGCCAGCAGCTTAGGGCAGCCTGGGGCTGGCTACACCTTC
>NA|TRBJ2-3|TRBD2|TRBV7-2
CASSLAAGVDTQYF
TGTGCCAGCAGCTTAGCGGCGGGGGTAGATACGCAGTATTTT
>NA|TRBJ1-4|NA|TRBV10-3
CAISESSWDKNEKLFF
TGTGCCATCAGTGAGTCGTCGTGGGACAAAAATGAAAAACTGTTTTTT
>NA|TRBJ1-1|NA|TRBV9
CASAQGSGTEAFF
TGTGCCAGCGCCCAGGGTTCAGGCACTGAAGCTTTCTTT
>NA|TRBJ2-3|TRBD2|TRBV2
CASLLLSRGVGTDTQYF
TGTGCCAGCTTACTCTTAAGCCGGGGGGTCGGGACAGATACGCAGTATTTT
>NA|TRBJ2-5|NA|TRBV3-1/TRBV3-2
CASSHLGDQETQYF
TGTGCCAGCAGCCATCTAGGGGACCAAGAGACCCAGTACTTC
>NA|TRBJ2-3|TRBD2|TRBV5-1
CASSLSSGGTDTQYF
TGCGCCAGCAGCTTGTCGAGCGGGGGCACAGATACGCAGTATTTT
>NA|TRBJ2-3|TRBD1|TRBV6-5
CASRLGQLRADTQYF
TGTGCCAGCAGATTGGGACAGCTTCGGGCAGATACGCAGTATTTT
>NA|TRBJ1-2|NA|TRBV7-2
CASSPGTQSNHGYTF
TGTGCCAGCAGCCCAGGGACACAGTCGAATCATGGCTACACCTTC
>NA|TRBJ1-1|NA|TRBV7-2
CAGMAGVNTEAFF
TGTGCCGGGATGGCGGGGGTAAACACTGAAGCTTTCTTT
>NA|TRBJ1-3|NA|TRBV5-1
CASSPDSGNTIYF
TGCGCCAGCAGCCCGGACAGCGGAAACACCATATATTTT
>once|TRBJ1-4|NA|TRBV10-3
CAISDQLQNEKLFF
TGTGCCATCAGTGACCAACTACAAAATGAAAAACTGTTTTTT
>NA|TRBJ1-6|NA|TRBV3-1/TRBV3-2
CASSLGISSPLHF
TGTGCCAGCAGCCTCGGGATTTCCTCACCCCTCCACTTT
>NA|TRBJ2-7|NA|TRBV2
CASRKAQASSYEQYF
TGTGCCAGCAGGAAGGCACAGGCCAGCTCCTACGAGCAGTACTTC
>NA|TRBJ2-1|NA|TRBV4-1
CASSQGMAGADEFF
TGCGCCAGCAGCCAAGGGATGGCGGGGGCTGACGAGTTCTTC
>NA|TRBJ1-2|TRBD1|TRBV6-1
CASSEGQGAYGYTF
TGTGCCAGCAGTGAGGGACAGGGGGCCTATGGCTACACCTTC
>NA|TRBJ2-3|TRBD1|TRBV5-1
CASSIRGLGTDTQYF
TGCGCCAGCAGCATCAGGGGGTTGGGCACAGATACGCAGTATTTT
>NA|TRBJ1-5|NA|TRBV4-1
CASSHPGLYNQPQHF
TGCGCCAGCAGCCACCCGGGACTGTACAATCAGCCCCAGCATTTT
>NA|TRBJ1-1|NA|TRBV5-1
CASSLSGVTEAFF
TGCGCCAGCAGCTTGTCAGGGGTCACTGAAGCTTTCTTT
>NA|TRBJ2-7|NA|TRBV4-2
CASSQDVVSGNYEQYF
TGTGCCAGCAGCCAAGACGTTGTTAGCGGAAACTACGAGCAGTACTTC
>NA|TRBJ1-3|NA|TRBV3-1/TRBV3-2
CASSPEITSVGNTIYF
TGTGCCAGCAGCCCTGAGATAACCTCGGTTGGAAACACCATATATTTT
>NA|TRBJ2-3|TRBD2|TRBV2
CASRGEVVAGWEATQYF
TGTGCCAGCCGAGGCGAGGTGGTAGCGGGGTGGGAGGCTACGCAGTATTTT
>NA|TRBJ1-2|NA|TRBV3-1/TRBV3-2
CASSQADNGYTF
TGTGCCAGCAGCCAAGCGGACAATGGCTACACCTTC
>NA|TRBJ1-4|TRBD1|TRBV2
CASFRGAREKLFF
TGTGCCTCCTTCAGGGGGGCCCGGGAAAAACTGTTTTTT
>NA|TRBJ2-5|TRBD2|TRBV6-6
CASSYSGGARMGTQYF
TGTGCCAGCAGTTACTCGGGAGGGGCCCGGATGGGGACCCAGTACTTC
>NA|TRBJ2-7|TRBD1|TRBV6-2/TRBV6-3
CASSYSRGHEQYF
TGTGCCAGCAGTTACTCCAGGGGGCACGAGCAGTACTTC
>NA|TRBJ2-5|NA|TRBV2
CASLRPVDGETQYF
TGTGCCAGCCTCAGACCTGTTGACGGGGAGACCCAGTACTTC
>NA|TRBJ2-3|NA|TRBV19
CASSGETRGTDTQYF
TGTGCCAGTAGTGGTGAGACTAGGGGAACAGATACGCAGTATTTT
>NA|TRBJ2-5|NA|TRBV6-1
CASSEATSPKTQYF
TGTGCCAGCAGTGAAGCTACTAGCCCCAAGACCCAGTACTTC
>NA|TRBJ2-2|NA|TRBV18
CASSPDTNTGELFF
TGTGCCAGCTCACCGGACACAAACACCGGGGAGCTGTTTTTT
>NA|TRBJ1-1|TRBD1|TRBV28
CASSPNRGRRTEAFF
TGTGCCAGCAGTCCTAACAGGGGGCGCCGGACTGAAGCTTTCTTT
>NA|TRBJ2-7|NA|TRBV28
CASNLPGWALKYF
TGTGCCAGCAATCTGCCGGGGTGGGCGTTAAAGTACTTC
>NA|TRBJ2-7|NA|TRBV6-5
CASSSYGYEQYF
TGTGCCAGCAGTTCATACGGCTACGAGCAGTACTTC
>NA|TRBJ2-4|NA|TRBV5-6
CASSAQYIQYF
TGTGCCAGCAGCGCCCAGTACATTCAGTACTTC
>NA|TRBJ2-1|TRBD1|TRBV7-9
CASSTTRDRGSLSSYNEQFF
TGTGCCAGCAGCACCACCCGGGACAGGGGGAGTCTGAGCTCCTACAATGAGCAGTTCTTC
>NA|TRBJ2-5|TRBD1|TRBV9
CASSVGIGGYQETQYF
TGTGCCAGCAGCGTGGGGATAGGGGGCTACCAAGAGACCCAGTACTTC
>NA|TRBJ1-4|NA|TRBV27
CASRGGGGLGEKLFF
TGTGCCAGCAGAGGTGGAGGAGGGCTGGGTGAAAAACTGTTTTTT
>NA|TRBJ1-5|TRBD1|TRBV10-3
CAISDGQGSSQPQHF
TGTGCCATCAGTGACGGACAGGGCTCGAGTCAGCCCCAGCATTTT
>NA|TRBJ1-2|TRBD1|TRBV18
CASSPQQDRGRSTDGYTF
TGTGCCAGCTCACCTCAACAGGACAGGGGGCGTAGTACGGATGGCTACACCTTC
>NA|TRBJ2-6|NA|TRBV11-2
CASSLKGQDYSGANVLTF
TGTGCCAGCAGCTTAAAGGGGCAGGATTACTCTGGGGCCAACGTCCTGACTTTC
>NA|TRBJ2-2|TRBD2|TRBV27
CASSLRTSGGHTGELFF
TGTGCCAGCAGTCTACGGACTAGCGGGGGACACACCGGGGAGCTGTTTTTT
>NA|TRBJ2-5|TRBD1|TRBV9
CASSVGTGGVEKETQYF
TGTGCCAGCAGCGTAGGGACAGGGGGCGTTGAAAAAGAGACCCAGTACTTC
>NA|TRBJ2-2|NA|TRBV19
CASSPPGQFNTGELFF
TGTGCCAGTAGCCCCCCAGGACAGTTTAACACCGGGGAGCTGTTTTTT